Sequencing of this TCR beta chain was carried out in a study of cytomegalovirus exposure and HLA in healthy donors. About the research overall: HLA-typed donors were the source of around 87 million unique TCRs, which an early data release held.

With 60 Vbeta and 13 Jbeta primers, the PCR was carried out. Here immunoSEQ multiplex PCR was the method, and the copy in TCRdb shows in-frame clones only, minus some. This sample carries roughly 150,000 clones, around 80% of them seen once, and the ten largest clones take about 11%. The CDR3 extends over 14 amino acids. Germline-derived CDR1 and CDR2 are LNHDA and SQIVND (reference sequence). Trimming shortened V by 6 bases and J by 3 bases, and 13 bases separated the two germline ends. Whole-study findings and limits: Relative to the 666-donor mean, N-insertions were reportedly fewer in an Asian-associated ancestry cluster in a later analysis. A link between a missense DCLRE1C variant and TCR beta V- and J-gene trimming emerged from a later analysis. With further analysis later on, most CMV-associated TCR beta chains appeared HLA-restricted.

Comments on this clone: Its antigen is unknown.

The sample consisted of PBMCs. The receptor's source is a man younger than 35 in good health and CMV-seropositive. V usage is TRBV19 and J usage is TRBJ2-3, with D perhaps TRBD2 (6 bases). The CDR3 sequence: CASRTGTPTDTQYF. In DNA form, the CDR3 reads TGTGCCAGTAGGACCGGGACTCCTACAGATACGCAGTATTTT.